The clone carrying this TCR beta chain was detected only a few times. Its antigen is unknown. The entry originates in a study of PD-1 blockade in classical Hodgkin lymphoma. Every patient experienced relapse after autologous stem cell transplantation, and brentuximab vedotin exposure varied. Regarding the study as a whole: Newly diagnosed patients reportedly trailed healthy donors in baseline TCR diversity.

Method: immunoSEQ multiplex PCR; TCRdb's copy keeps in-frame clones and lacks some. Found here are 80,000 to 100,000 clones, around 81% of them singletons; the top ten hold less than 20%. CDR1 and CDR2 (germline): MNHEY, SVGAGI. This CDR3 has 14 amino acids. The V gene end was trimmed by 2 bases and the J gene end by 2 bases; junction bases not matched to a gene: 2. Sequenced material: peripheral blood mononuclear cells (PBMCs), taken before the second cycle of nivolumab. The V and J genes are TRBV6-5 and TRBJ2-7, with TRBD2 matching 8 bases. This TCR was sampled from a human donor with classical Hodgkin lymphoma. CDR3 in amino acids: CASSYGGGTYEQYF. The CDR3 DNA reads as TGTGCCAGCAGTTACGGCGGGGGGACCTACGAGCAGTACTTC.